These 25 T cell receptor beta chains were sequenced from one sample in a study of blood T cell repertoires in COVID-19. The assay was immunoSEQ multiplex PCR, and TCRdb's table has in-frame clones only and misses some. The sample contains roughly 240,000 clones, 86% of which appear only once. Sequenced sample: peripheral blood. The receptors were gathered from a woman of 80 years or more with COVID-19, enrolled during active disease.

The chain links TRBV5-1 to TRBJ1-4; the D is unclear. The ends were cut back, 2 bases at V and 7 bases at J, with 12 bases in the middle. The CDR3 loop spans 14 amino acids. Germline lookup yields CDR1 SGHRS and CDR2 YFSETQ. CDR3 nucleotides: TGCGCCAGCAGCTTCTCTACAGCGGCTGAAAAACTGTTTTTT. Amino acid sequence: CASSFSTAAEKLFF.

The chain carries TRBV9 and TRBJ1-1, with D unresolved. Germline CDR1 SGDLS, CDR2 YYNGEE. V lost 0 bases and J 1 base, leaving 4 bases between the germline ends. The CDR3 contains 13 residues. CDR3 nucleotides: TGTGCCAGCAGCGTAGCAGGGAACACTGAAGCTTTCTTT. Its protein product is CASSVAGNTEAFF.

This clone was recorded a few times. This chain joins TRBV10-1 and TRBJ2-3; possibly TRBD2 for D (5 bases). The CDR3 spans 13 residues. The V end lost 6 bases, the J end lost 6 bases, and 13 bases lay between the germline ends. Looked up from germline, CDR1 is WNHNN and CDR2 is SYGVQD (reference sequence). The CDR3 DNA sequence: TGCGCCAGCAGGGACTCCCGTGTGGATACGCAGTATTTT. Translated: CASRDSRVDTQYF.

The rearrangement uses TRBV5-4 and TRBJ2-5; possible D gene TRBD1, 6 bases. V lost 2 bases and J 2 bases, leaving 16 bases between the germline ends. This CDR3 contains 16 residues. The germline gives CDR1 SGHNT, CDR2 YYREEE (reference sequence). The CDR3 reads CASSFGGMLRQETQYF. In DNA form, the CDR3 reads TGTGCCAGCAGCTTTGGGGGCATGCTAAGGCAAGAGACCCAGTACTTC.

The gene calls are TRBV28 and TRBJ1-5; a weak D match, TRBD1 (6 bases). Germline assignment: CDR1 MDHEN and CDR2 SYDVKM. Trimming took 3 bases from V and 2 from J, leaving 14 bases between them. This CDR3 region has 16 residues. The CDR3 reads CASSFPQGQGNQPQHF. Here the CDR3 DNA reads TGTGCCAGCAGTTTTCCCCAGGGGCAAGGCAATCAGCCCCAGCATTTT.

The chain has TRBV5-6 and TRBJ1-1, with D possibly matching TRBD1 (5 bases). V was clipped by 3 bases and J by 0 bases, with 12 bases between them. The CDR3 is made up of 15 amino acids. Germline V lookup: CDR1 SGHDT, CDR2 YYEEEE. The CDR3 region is CASSWGGRLNTEAFF. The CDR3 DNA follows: TGTGCCAGCAGCTGGGGGGGACGGCTGAACACTGAAGCTTTCTTT.

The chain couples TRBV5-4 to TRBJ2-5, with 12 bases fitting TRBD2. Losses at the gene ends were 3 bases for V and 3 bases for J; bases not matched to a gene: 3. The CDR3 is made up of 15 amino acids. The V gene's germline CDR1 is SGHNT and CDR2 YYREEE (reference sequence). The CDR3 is CASSSGLAGKETQYF. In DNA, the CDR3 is TGTGCCAGCAGCTCAGGACTAGCGGGGAAAGAGACCCAGTACTTC.

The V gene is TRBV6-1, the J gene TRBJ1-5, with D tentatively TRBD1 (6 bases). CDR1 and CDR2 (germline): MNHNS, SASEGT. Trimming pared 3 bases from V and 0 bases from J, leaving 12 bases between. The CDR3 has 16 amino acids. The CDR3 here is CASSEGAAYSNQPQHF. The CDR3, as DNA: TGTGCCAGCAGTGAGGGGGCAGCCTATAGCAATCAGCCCCAGCATTTT.

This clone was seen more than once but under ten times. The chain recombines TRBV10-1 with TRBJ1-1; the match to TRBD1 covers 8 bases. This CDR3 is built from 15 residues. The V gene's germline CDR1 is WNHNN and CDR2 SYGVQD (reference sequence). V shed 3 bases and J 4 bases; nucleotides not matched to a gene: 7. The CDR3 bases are TGCGCCAGCAGTGACCGACAGGGGAGGACCACTGAAGCTTTCTTT. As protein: CASSDRQGRTTEAFF.

The CDR3 sequence: CASSLLGVIDTQYF. CDR3 DNA: TGCGCCAGCAGCTTGCTGGGAGTTATAGATACGCAGTATTTT. V and J are TRBV5-1 and TRBJ2-3, with D tentatively TRBD2 (5 bases). Germline V CDR1 and CDR2: SGHRS, YFSETQ. Deletions cut 1 base from V and 5 bases from J, with 11 bases between. The CDR3 is 14 residues long.

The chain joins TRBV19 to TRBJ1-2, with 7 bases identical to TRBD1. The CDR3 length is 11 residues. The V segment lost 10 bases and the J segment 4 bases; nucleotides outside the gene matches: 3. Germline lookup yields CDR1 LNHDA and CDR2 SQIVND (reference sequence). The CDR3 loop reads CATGQAYGYTF. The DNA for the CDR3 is TGTGCCACCGGACAGGCCTATGGCTACACCTTC.

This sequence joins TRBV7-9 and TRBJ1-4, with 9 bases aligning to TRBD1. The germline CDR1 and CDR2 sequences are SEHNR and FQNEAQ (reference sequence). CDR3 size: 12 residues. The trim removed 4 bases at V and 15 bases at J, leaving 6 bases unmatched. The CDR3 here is CASSYNRDRVFF. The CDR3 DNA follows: TGTGCCAGCAGCTACAACCGGGACAGGGTGTTTTTT.

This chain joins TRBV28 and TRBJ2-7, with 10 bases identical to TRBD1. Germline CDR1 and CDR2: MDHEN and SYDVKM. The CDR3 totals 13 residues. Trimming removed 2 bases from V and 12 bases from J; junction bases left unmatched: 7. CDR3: CASSLGGQGKLYF. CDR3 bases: TGTGCCAGCAGTTTAGGGGGACAGGGGAAATTGTACTTC. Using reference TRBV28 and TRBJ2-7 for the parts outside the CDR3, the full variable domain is DVKVTQSSRYLVKRTGEKVFLECVQDMDHENMFWYRQDPGLGLRLIYFSYDVKMKEKGDIPEGYSVSREKKERFSLILESASTNQTSMYLCASSLGGQGKLYFGPGTRLTVT.

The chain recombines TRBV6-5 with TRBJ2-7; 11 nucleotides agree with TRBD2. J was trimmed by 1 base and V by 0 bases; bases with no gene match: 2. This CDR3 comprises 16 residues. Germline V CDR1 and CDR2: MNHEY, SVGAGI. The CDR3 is CASSYSSGGASYEQYF. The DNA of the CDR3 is TGTGCCAGCAGTTACTCTAGCGGGGGGGCTTCCTACGAGCAGTACTTC.

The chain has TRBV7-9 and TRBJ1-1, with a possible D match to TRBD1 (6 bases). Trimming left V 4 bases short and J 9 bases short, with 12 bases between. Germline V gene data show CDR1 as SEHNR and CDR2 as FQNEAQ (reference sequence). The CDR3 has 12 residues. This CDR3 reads CASSSSGTKAFF. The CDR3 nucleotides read TGTGCCAGCAGCTCGTCCGGGACAAAAGCTTTCTTT.

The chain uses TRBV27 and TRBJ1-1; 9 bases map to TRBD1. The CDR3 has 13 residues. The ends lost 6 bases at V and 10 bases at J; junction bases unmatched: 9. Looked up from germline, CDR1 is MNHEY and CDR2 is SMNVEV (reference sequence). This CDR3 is CASRGQGEAGAFF. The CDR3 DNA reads TGTGCCAGCAGGGGACAGGGTGAGGCGGGAGCTTTCTTT.

Written as DNA, the CDR3 is TGTGCCAGCAGCAAAGTTAACAACCGGGACTATGGGACAGATACGCAGTATTTT. Translating it yields CASSKVNNRDYGTDTQYF. The rearrangement uses TRBV21-1 and TRBJ2-3; the D segment call TRBD2 is taken from the table without a DNA check. TRBV21-1 is deemed a pseudogene. The CDR3 sequence is 18 residues long.

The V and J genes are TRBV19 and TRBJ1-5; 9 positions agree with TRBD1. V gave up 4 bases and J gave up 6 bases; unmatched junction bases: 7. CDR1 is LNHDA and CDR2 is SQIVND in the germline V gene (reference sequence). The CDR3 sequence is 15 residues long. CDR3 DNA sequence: TGTGCCAGTAGTACACGGACAGGGGATCGTCAGCCCCAGCATTTT. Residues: CASSTRTGDRQPQHF.

CDR3 residues: CASSLARGLTEAFF. The CDR3 DNA follows: TGTGCCAGCAGCTTGGCCAGGGGGCTCACTGAAGCTTTCTTT. The rearrangement joins TRBV5-8 to TRBJ1-1; 8 bases fit TRBD1. Looked up from germline, CDR1 is SGHTS and CDR2 is YDEGEE. The CDR3 consists of 14 residues. The V segment lost 0 bases and the J segment 4 bases; nucleotides outside the gene matches: 2.

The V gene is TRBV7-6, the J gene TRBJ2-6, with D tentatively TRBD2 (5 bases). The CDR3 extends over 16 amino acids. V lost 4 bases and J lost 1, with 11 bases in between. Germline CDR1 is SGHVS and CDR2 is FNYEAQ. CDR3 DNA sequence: TGTGCCAGCAGCTCGGGATTCCTATCTGGGGCCAACGTCCTGACTTTC. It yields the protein CASSSGFLSGANVLTF.

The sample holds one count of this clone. CDR3 region: CASSSRTGSGELFF. CDR3 in DNA: TGTGCCAGTAGTTCCCGGACAGGGTCCGGGGAGCTGTTTTTT. This rearrangement joins TRBV19 to TRBJ2-2; TRBD1 agrees at 8 bases. This CDR3 is built from 14 residues. With 5 bases clipped from V and 6 bases from J, the junction kept 5 bases outside the gene matches. The germline gives CDR1 LNHDA, CDR2 SQIVND (reference sequence).

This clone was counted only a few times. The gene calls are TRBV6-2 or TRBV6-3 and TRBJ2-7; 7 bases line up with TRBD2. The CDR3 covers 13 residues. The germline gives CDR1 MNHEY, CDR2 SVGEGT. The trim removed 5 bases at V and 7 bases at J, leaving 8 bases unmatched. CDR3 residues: CASSEGLPKEQYF. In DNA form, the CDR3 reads TGTGCCAGCAGTGAGGGACTACCTAAAGAGCAGTACTTC.

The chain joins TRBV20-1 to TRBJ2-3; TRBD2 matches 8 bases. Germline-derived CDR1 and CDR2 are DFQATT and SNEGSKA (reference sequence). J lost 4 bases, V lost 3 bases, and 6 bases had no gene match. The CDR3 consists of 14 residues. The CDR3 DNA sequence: TGCAGTGCTAGTGGTAGCGGGGCCTCAGATACGCAGTATTTT. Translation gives CSASGSGASDTQYF.

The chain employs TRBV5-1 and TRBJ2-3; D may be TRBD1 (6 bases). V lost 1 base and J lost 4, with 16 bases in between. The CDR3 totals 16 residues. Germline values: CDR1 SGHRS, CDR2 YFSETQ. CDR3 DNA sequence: TGCGCCAGCAGCTTGTTATTTACAGGGTCCGCAGATACGCAGTATTTT. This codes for CASSLLFTGSADTQYF.

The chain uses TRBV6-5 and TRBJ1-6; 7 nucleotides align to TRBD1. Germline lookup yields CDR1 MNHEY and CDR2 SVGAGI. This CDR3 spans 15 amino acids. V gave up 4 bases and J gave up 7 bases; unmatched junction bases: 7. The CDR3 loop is CASSFRQGSNSPLHF. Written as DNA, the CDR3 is TGTGCCAGCAGTTTCAGACAGGGATCGAATTCACCCCTCCACTTT.